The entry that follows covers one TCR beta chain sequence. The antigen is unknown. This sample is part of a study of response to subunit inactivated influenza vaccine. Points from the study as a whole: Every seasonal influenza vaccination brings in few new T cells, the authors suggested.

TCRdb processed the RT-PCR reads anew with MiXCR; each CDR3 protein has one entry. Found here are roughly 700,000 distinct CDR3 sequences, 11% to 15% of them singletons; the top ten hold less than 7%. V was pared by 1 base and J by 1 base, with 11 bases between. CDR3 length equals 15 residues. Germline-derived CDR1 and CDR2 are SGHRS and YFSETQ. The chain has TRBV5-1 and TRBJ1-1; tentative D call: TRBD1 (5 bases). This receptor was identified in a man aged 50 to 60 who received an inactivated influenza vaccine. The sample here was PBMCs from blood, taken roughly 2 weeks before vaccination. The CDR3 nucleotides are TGCGCCAGCAGCTTGAGTCTGGGGGGGAACACTGAAGCTTTCTTT. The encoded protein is CASSLSLGGNTEAFF.